Described below is a single TCR beta chain sequence and its context. The antigen it recognizes is unknown. Per-nucleotide qualities are absent, and no much larger clonotype sits a single base away. The immunoSEQ assay, a bias-controlled multiplex PCR using V- and J-specific primers, was used to amplify TCR beta CDR3 regions from genomic DNA. In a second PCR step, the CDR3 amplicons were tagged with a proprietary barcode plus Illumina adapter sequences. An Illumina MiSeq instrument was used for sequencing of the CDR3 libraries. The authors' analysis ran thus. Export and quality control were performed with immunoSEQ Analyzer 3.0, and downstream analyses were performed with R Bioconductor and Immunarch. Only productive rearrangements within the normalized downsampled data set were used in the calculation of repertoire metrics. Pathologically expanded clonotypes were defined as those larger than 5 templates in the normalized cohort. The Inverse Simpson Index served as the measure of repertoire diversity. CMV-specificity analyses were carried out on the non-normalized data set to capture all clonotypes. Here the immuneACCESS table is served through TCRdb, limited to in-frame sequences with V and J called. Missing clones are a known gap in these copies; in checked studies unresolved V genes cover under half, and the rest lacks a known reason. That table supplies the V and J calls and clone size; D and trimming were determined from the DNA. Recorded for this sample are approximately 17,000 clones; roughly 90% of them occurred a single time. Jointly, the top ten make up approximately 2.8% of the sample.

The data derive from a study of T cell clonotyping in hematopoietic cell transplantation (dated by TCRdb to the early 2020s). As for the study more broadly: The study collected roughly 150 blood samples from about 40 consecutive transplant recipients and their related donors. Recruitment of patients was conducted between 2015 and January 2017, and follow-up was continued until September 2020 or death.

Study-level results and caveats: After transplant, TCR diversity in recipients dropped, and pathologically expanded clonotypes increased progressively from day 30 to day 180. Sample size was limited, and cells were not sorted, so CD4 and CD8 repertoire contributions could not be separated. Broader posttransplant TCR repertoire diversity was predicted by donor and pretransplant recipient Inverse Simpson Index values. Overlap with donor repertoires was found for only a small fraction of recipient repertoires, with over 95% found to appear de novo at the given depth.

For TCR beta sequencing, blood samples came from the related transplant donors. Nuclei Lysis Solution was used to extract genomic DNA from fresh or cryopreserved unfractionated peripheral blood mononuclear cells. V is reduced by 5 bases and J by 2 bases, leaving a spacing of 10 bases between them. The germline V gene supplies CDR1 SGHVS and CDR2 FQNEAQ. From the cysteine through the phenylalanine, the CDR3 covers 13 amino acids. The entry retains the CDR3 DNA only, 39 bases that are in frame from base 1. What was sequenced was peripheral blood mononuclear cells. The sequence joins TRBV7-8 to TRBJ2-7; TRBD1 could be the D gene, as 6 bases match. The sequence came from a man over 45 in good health. Some clones in this sample may be carry-over from other donors' samples. The DNA is as follows: TGTGCCAGCAGCCGGACAGATACCTACGAGCAGTACTTC. Its amino acids are CASSRTDTYEQYF.